Only a few counts were recorded for the clone carrying this T cell receptor (beta chain). Next came a second PCR, run for roughly 6 to 11 cycles, which used a sample-barcoded 5' primer along with a J-beta primer mix. TCRdb re-derived calls from the 5' RACE reads in MiXCR, one entry per CDR3 protein. In the table there are some 640,000 distinct CDR3 sequences, about 52% of which are singletons. These data originate in a study of blood T cells in healthy people across ages. V was shortened by 6 bases and J by 0 bases, with 11 bases between the two germline ends. The CDR3 has 14 amino acids. Germline loops: CDR1 MGHRA, CDR2 YSYEKL.

This chain links TRBV4-1 with TRBJ1-2, with no clear D. This receptor was taken from an older woman in good health. The specimen was blood. The CDR3 sequence is CASRHAGANYGYTF. Here the CDR3 DNA reads TGCGCCAGCAGGCATGCCGGCGCTAACTATGGCTACACCTTC.